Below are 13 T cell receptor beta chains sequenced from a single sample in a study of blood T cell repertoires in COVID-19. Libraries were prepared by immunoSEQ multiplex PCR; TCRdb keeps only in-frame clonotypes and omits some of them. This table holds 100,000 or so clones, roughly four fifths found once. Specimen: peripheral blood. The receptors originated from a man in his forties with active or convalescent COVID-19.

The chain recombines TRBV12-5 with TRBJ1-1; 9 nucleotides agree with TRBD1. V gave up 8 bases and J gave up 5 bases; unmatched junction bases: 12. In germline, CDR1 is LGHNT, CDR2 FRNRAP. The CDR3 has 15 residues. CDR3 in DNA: TGTGCTAGTTCCCGGGGGGACAGGGTTGAGACTGAAGCTTTCTTT. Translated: CASSRGDRVETEAFF.

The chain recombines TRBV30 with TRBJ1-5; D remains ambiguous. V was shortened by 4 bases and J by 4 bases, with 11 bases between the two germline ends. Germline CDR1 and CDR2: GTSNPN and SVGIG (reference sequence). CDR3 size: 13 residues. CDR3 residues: CAWNSNFNQPQHF. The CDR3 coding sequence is TGTGCCTGGAACTCAAATTTTAATCAGCCCCAGCATTTT.

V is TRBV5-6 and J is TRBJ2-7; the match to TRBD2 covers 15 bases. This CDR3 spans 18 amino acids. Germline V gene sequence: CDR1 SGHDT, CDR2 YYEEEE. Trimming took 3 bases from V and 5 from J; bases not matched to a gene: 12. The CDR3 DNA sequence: TGTGCCAGCAGCTCAAAAGGCGGACTAGCGGGGGGGAGGCACGAGCAGTACTTC. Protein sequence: CASSSKGGLAGGRHEQYF. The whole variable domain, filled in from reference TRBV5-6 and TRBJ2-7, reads DAGVTQSPTHLIKTRGQQVTLRCSPKSGHDTVSWYQQALGQGPQFIFQYYEEEERQRGNFPDRFSGHQFPNYSSELNVNALLLGDSALYLCASSSKGGLAGGRHEQYFGPGTRLTVT.

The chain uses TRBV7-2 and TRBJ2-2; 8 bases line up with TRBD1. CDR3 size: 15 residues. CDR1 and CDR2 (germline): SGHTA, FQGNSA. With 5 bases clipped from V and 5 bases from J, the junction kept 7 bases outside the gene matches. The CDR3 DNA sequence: TGTGCCAGCAGCCTCGACAGGGGAGAGACCGGGGAGCTGTTTTTT. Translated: CASSLDRGETGELFF.

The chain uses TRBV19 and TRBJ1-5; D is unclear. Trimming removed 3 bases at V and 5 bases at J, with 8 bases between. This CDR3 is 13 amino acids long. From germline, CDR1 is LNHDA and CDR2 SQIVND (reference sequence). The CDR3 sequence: CASSMAGDQPQHF. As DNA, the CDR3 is TGTGCCAGTAGTATGGCGGGAGATCAGCCCCAGCATTTT.

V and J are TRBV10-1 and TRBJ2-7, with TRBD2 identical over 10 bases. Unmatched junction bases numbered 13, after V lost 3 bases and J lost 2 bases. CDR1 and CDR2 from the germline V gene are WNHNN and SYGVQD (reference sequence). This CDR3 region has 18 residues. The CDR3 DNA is TGCGCCAGCAGTGATTTTTTCCCGGGACTAGCGTGTCCCTACGAGCAGTACTTC. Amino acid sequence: CASSDFFPGLACPYEQYF.

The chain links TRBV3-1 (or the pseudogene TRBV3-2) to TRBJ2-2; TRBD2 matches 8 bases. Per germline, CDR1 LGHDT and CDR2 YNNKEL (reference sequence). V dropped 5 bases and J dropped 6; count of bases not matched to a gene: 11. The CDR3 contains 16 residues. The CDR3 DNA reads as TGTGCCAGCAGCACCTCATCAATAGCGGGGCCCGGGGAGCTGTTTTTT. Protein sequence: CASSTSSIAGPGELFF.

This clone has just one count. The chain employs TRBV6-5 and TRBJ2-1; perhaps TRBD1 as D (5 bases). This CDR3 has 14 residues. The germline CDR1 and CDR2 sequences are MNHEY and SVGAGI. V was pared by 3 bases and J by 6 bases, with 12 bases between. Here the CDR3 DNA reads TGTGCCAGCAGTTATCTCCAGGGCCCCAATGAGCAGTTCTTC. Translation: CASSYLQGPNEQFF.

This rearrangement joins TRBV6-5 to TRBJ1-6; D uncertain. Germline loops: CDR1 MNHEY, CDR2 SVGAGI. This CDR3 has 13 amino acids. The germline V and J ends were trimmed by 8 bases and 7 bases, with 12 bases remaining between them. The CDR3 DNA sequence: TGTGCCAGCGGAAGTAACGGGAATTCACCCCTCCACTTT. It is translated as CASGSNGNSPLHF.

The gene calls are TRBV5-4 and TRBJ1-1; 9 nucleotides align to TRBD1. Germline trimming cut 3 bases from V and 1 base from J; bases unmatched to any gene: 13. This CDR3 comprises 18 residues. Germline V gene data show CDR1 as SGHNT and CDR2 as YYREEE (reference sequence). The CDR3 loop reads CASSSLDWTGVRNTEAFF. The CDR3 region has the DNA TGTGCCAGCAGCTCGCTTGATTGGACAGGGGTCCGGAACACTGAAGCTTTCTTT.

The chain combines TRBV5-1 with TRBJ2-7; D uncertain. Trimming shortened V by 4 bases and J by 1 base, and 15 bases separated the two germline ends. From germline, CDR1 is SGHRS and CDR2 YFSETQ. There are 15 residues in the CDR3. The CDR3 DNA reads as TGCGCCAGCAGCGATAAAAGTGGCTCGTCCTACGAGCAGTACTTC. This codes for CASSDKSGSSYEQYF.

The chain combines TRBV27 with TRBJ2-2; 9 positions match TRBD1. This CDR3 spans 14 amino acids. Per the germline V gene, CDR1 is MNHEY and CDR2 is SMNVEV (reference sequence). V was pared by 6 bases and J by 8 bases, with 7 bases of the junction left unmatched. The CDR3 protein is CASRPQGASGELFF. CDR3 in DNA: TGTGCCAGCAGGCCACAGGGGGCATCGGGGGAGCTGTTTTTT.

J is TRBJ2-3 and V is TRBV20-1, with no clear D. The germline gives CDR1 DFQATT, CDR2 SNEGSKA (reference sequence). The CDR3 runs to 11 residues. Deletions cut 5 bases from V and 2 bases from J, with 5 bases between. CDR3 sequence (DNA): TGCAGTGCTTCACTCACAGATACGCAGTATTTT. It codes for CSASLTDTQYF.